This TCR beta chain was found in a study of spatial heterogeneity in lung cancer. Study findings and constraints: Expanded tumor TCRs that were ubiquitous appeared in blood more at resection than follow-up.

CDR3 size: 14 residues. The germline V gene has CDR1 MNHEY and CDR2 SMNVEV (reference sequence). V shed 5 bases, J shed 5 bases, and the junction held 7 bases outside the gene matches. Documented time point: sample taken at primary tumor resection. Whole RNA, isolated from tumor, nontumor lung or frozen PBMC, was sequenced without prior sorting. TCRdb called the 5' RACE reads again in MiXCR, with one record for every CDR3 protein. The sample includes 24,000 or so distinct CDR3 sequences, 7% seen only once; the top ten take 13% to 15%. Only a few counts were recorded for this clonotype. Antigen specificity is unknown.

The sequencing here drew on PBMCs, taken at surgery. The sequence came from a male donor with early-stage non-small cell lung cancer. V usage is TRBV27 and J usage is TRBJ1-1; 8 positions agree with TRBD1. CDR3 region: CASSPRTGRTEAFF. The CDR3 nucleotides read TGTGCCAGCAGTCCCCGGACAGGGCGAACTGAAGCTTTCTTT.